These 28 T cell receptor beta chains came from one sample sequenced in a study of cytomegalovirus exposure and HLA in healthy donors. Both 60 Vbeta primers and 13 Jbeta primers went into the PCR. Sequencing used immunoSEQ multiplex PCR; TCRdb keeps in-frame clones, though not all of them. This table has around 150,000 clones, approximately 80% appearing once. Sample: PBMCs. The receptors originated from a male donor in good health and CMV-seropositive.

This clone was observed once. V and J are TRBV27 and TRBJ2-7; TRBD1 aligns across 11 bases. This CDR3 comprises 14 residues. After removal of 4 bases from V and 2 bases from J, the junction contained 1 base not matched to a gene. Germline assignment: CDR1 MNHEY and CDR2 SMNVEV (reference sequence). The CDR3 DNA reads TGTGCCAGCAGTTCGGGACAGGGGGCCTACGAGCAGTACTTC. Amino acids: CASSSGQGAYEQYF.

The genes are TRBV6-6 and TRBJ1-2; D possibly corresponds to TRBD1 (5 bases). The germline V and J ends were trimmed by 4 bases and 5 bases, with 11 bases remaining between them. Germline V gives CDR1 MNHNY, CDR2 SVGAGI (reference sequence). The CDR3 is made up of 13 amino acids. CDR3 loop: CASSWGLGYGYTF. CDR3 sequence (DNA): TGTGCCAGCAGTTGGGGACTAGGATATGGCTACACCTTC.

The rearrangement uses TRBV6-5 and TRBJ1-2, with D perhaps TRBD1 (6 bases). The CDR3 extends over 14 amino acids. Germline CDR1 is MNHEY and CDR2 is SVGAGI. The V and J ends lost 5 bases and 4 bases respectively, with 14 bases between them. The CDR3 protein is CASSRDTYSYGYTF. The CDR3 nucleotides read TGTGCCAGCAGTAGGGACACCTACAGCTATGGCTACACCTTC.

The rearrangement uses TRBV14 and TRBJ1-1; the D gene is possibly TRBD1 (5 bases). The CDR3 is 15 residues long. Germline V gene sequence: CDR1 SGHDN, CDR2 FVKESK. The V gene lost 5 bases and the J gene lost 3 bases, with 16 bases spanning the gap. CDR3 sequence reads: CASSGLTAGDTEAFF. CDR3 in DNA: TGTGCCAGCAGCGGCTTGACGGCGGGGGACACTGAAGCTTTCTTT. Full variable domain (outside the CDR3, taken from reference TRBV14 and TRBJ1-1): EAGVTQFPSHSVIEKGQTVTLRCDPISGHDNLYWYRRVMGKEIKFLLHFVKESKQDESGMPNNRFLAERTGGTYSTLKVQPAELEDSGVYFCASSGLTAGDTEAFFGQGTRLTVV.

This clone was seen once. This chain connects TRBV4-2 to TRBJ1-5; possible D gene TRBD1, 5 bases. This CDR3 is built from 15 residues. Germline V lookup: CDR1 LGHNA, CDR2 YNFKEQ. Trimming shortened V by 0 bases and J by 6 bases, and 12 bases separated the two germline ends. CDR3 bases: TGTGCCAGCAGCCAAGAAAATGGGGCAAGTCAGCCCCAGCATTTT. The encoded protein is CASSQENGASQPQHF.

The gene calls are TRBV9 and TRBJ1-6; perhaps TRBD1 as D (5 bases). This CDR3 spans 15 amino acids. Trimming pared 3 bases from V and 9 bases from J, leaving 16 bases between. Germline V gene data show CDR1 as SGDLS and CDR2 as YYNGEE. CDR3 region: CASSARGHQVSPLHF. The CDR3 DNA is TGTGCCAGCAGCGCAAGGGGCCATCAGGTTTCACCCCTCCACTTT.

V is TRBV7-9 and J is TRBJ1-3, with TRBD1 identical over 7 bases. With V trimmed by 5 bases and J by 4 bases, 11 bases remained unmatched. CDR3 length: 16 amino acids. Germline V gives CDR1 SEHNR, CDR2 FQNEAQ (reference sequence). CDR3 loop: CASSPGQARIGNTIYF. CDR3 nucleotide sequence: TGTGCCAGCAGCCCAGGACAGGCTCGGATCGGAAACACCATATATTTT.

This chain uses TRBV6-5 with TRBJ1-4; a possible D gene is TRBD1 (5 bases). Between the trimmed V and J ends, which lost 2 bases and 9 bases, there was a span of 19 bases. CDR1 is MNHEY, CDR2 SVGAGI, per germline. The length of the CDR3 is 16 residues. This CDR3 is CASSYNPGFTVKKLFF. The CDR3 DNA follows: TGTGCCAGCAGTTACAATCCAGGGTTCACGGTGAAAAAACTGTTTTTT.

The V gene is TRBV6-1, the J gene TRBJ2-5, with 7 bases that match TRBD1. The end of the DNA is better explained by TRBJ2-7, so the J call may be wrong. CDR1 is MNHNS and CDR2 is SASEGT in the germline V gene. This CDR3 comprises 14 residues. CDR3 in DNA: TGTGCCAGCAGGGGCAGGGGGAGCTCCTACGAGCAGTACTTC. Its translation is CASRGRGSSYEQYF.

The J gene is TRBJ2-7, the V gene TRBV2; the D is unclear. This CDR3 region has 17 residues. Germline CDR1 is SNHLY and CDR2 is FYNNEI. Deletions cut 8 bases from V and 0 bases from J, with 23 bases between. CDR3 sequence (DNA): TGTGCCAGCCAGGCTCAACCCTTATCCCTGAGCTCCTACGAGCAGTACTTC. Translating it yields CASQAQPLSLSSYEQYF.

Comment on this clone: The junction departs from the called germline gene at one end, perhaps through a read error. This chain links TRBV19 with TRBJ2-7; weak D call: TRBD2 (5 bases). The germline CDR1 and CDR2 sequences are LNHDA and SQIVND (reference sequence). CDR3 length: 15 amino acids. CDR3 loop: CASSETTAGKWEQCF. CDR3 in DNA: TGTGCCAGTAGTGAGACAACCGCCGGGAAATGGGAGCAGTGCTTC.

The V gene is TRBV5-1, the J gene TRBJ1-1; D is undetermined. V lost 2 bases, J lost 0 bases, and 8 bases lay in between. The germline V gene encodes CDR1 SGHRS and CDR2 YFSETQ. The CDR3 consists of 14 residues. The CDR3 loop reads CASSLEFMNTEAFF. The CDR3 DNA reads TGCGCCAGCAGCTTAGAGTTCATGAACACTGAAGCTTTCTTT. The entire variable domain, with the rest obtained from reference TRBV5-1 and TRBJ1-1, is as follows: KAGVTQTPRYLIKTRGQQVTLSCSPISGHRSVSWYQQTPGQGLQFLFEYFSETQRNKGNFPGRFSGRQFSNSRSEMNVSTLELGDSALYLCASSLEFMNTEAFFGQGTRLTVV.

The chain combines TRBV5-4 with TRBJ1-1, with 10 bases fitting TRBD1. Per the germline V gene, CDR1 is SGHNT and CDR2 is YYREEE (reference sequence). Trimming took 4 bases from V and 7 from J; bases not matched to a gene: 4. The CDR3 contains 13 residues. The CDR3 DNA sequence: TGTGCCAGCAGCCGACAGGGGGCAATTGAAGCTTTCTTT. Amino acid sequence: CASSRQGAIEAFF.

The chain employs TRBV15 and TRBJ1-4; 9 bases match TRBD1. The CDR3 consists of 15 residues. Germline CDR1 reads LNHNV; CDR2 reads YYDKDF (reference sequence). Germline trimming cut 4 bases from V and 8 bases from J; bases unmatched to any gene: 8. In nucleotides, the CDR3 is TGTGCCACCAGCAAAACCGGGACAGGGCAGGAAAAACTGTTTTTT. It yields the protein CATSKTGTGQEKLFF.

V and J are TRBV10-2 and TRBJ1-6, with a weak D call TRBD1 (5 bases). With 1 base removed from V and 9 bases from J, the gap between germline ends came to 10 bases. The length of the CDR3 is 14 residues. Germline V gene sequence: CDR1 WSHSY, CDR2 SAAADI. CDR3 residues: CASSEWTIGSPLHF. The CDR3 DNA reads as TGCGCCAGCAGTGAGTGGACAATCGGTTCACCCCTCCACTTT.

The chain has TRBV12-1 and TRBJ2-7; TRBD1, the table's D call, was not compared with the DNA. TRBV12-1 is reported as a pseudogene. The CDR3 totals 16 residues. In DNA form, the CDR3 reads TGTGCCAGCAGCTTTTTAGGGACAGGGGAAACCTACGAGCAGTACTTC. The encoded protein is CASSFLGTGETYEQYF.

The J gene is TRBJ1-1, the V gene TRBV6-5, with 7 bases that match TRBD1. V shed 1 base, J shed 0 bases, and the junction held 2 bases outside the gene matches. Germline V gives CDR1 MNHEY, CDR2 SVGAGI. This CDR3 contains 15 residues. The CDR3 reads CASSYLGQLNTEAFF. CDR3 sequence (DNA): TGTGCCAGCAGTTACTTGGGACAGCTGAACACTGAAGCTTTCTTT.

The chain couples TRBV10-1 to TRBJ2-5; 9 bases map to TRBD2. The germline V gene has CDR1 WNHNN and CDR2 SYGVQD (reference sequence). CDR3 length: 15 amino acids. Germline trimming cut 3 bases from V and 1 base from J; bases unmatched to any gene: 3. CDR3: CASSDAAGGQETQYF. The CDR3 DNA reads TGCGCCAGCAGTGATGCAGCGGGGGGCCAAGAGACCCAGTACTTC.

This chain joins TRBV6-1 and TRBJ2-3; 10 nucleotides align to TRBD2. The CDR3 loop spans 16 amino acids. V dropped 1 base and J dropped 1; count of bases not matched to a gene: 2. The germline V gene has CDR1 MNHNS and CDR2 SASEGT. The CDR3 reads CASSEEAGGGTDTQYF. The CDR3, as DNA: TGTGCCAGCAGTGAAGAAGCGGGGGGGGGCACAGATACGCAGTATTTT.

This chain connects TRBV7-2 to TRBJ2-7, with no clear D. The CDR3 spans 17 residues. Trimming pared 7 bases from V and 4 bases from J, leaving 26 bases between. Germline CDR1 reads SGHTA; CDR2 reads FQGNSA. CDR3 DNA: TGTGCCAGCACCTTTGCGGTCAGTCCACTCCTCGGATACGAGCAGTACTTC. This gives the protein CASTFAVSPLLGYEQYF. Combining the CDR3 with reference TRBV7-2 and TRBJ2-7 gives the whole variable domain GAGVSQSPSNKVTEKGKDVELRCDPISGHTALYWYRQSLGQGLEFLIYFQGNSAPDKSGLPSDRFSAERTGGSVSTLTIQRTQQEDSAVYLCASTFAVSPLLGYEQYFGPGTRLTVT.

This clone was seen a single time. The V and J genes are TRBV4-3 and TRBJ1-2; D is ambiguous. Trimming took 0 bases from V and 3 from J, leaving 8 bases between them. The CDR3 runs to 14 residues. Germline V gives CDR1 LGHNA, CDR2 YSLEER. The CDR3 loop is CASSQDRDYYGYTF. CDR3 DNA: TGCGCCAGCAGCCAAGATCGGGATTACTATGGCTACACCTTC.

This clone was found once. The chain couples TRBV19 to TRBJ1-5, with no clear D. CDR1 is LNHDA, CDR2 SQIVND, per germline (reference sequence). The V and J ends lost 5 bases and 3 bases respectively, with 8 bases between them. This CDR3 is built from 13 residues. CDR3 protein: CASSFLYNQPQHF. In DNA, the CDR3 is TGTGCCAGTAGTTTCCTATACAATCAGCCCCAGCATTTT.

The V gene is TRBV9, the J gene TRBJ2-1; 8 nucleotides align to TRBD2. Germline V gives CDR1 SGDLS, CDR2 YYNGEE. The CDR3 length is 15 residues. V lost 0 bases to trimming and J lost 5 bases; unmatched junction nucleotides: 4. The CDR3 DNA sequence: TGTGCCAGCAGCGTAGCAGGCGGGGGGCACAATGAGCAGTTCTTC. Amino acid sequence: CASSVAGGGHNEQFF.

This clone was observed a single time. The chain joins TRBV11-2 to TRBJ1-2, with TRBD1 identical over 8 bases. The CDR3 covers 15 residues. The trim removed 5 bases at V and 8 bases at J, leaving 13 bases unmatched. Germline loops: CDR1 SGHAT, CDR2 FQNNGV. The CDR3 loop reads CASSPVRGRMGGYTF. The DNA for the CDR3 is TGTGCCAGCAGCCCTGTCAGGGGGCGTATGGGAGGCTACACCTTC.

The chain has TRBV9 and TRBJ2-3, with 9 bases that match TRBD2. Germline V gene sequence: CDR1 SGDLS, CDR2 YYNGEE. Trimming cost V 0 bases and J 5 bases; bases outside gene matches: 7. The CDR3 consists of 16 residues. CDR3 protein: CASSVAGGGAGDTQYF. In nucleotides, the CDR3 is TGTGCCAGCAGCGTAGCTGGCGGGGGGGCCGGAGATACGCAGTATTTT. The full variable domain, in which reference TRBV9 and TRBJ2-3 provide the parts outside the CDR3, is DSGVTQTPKHLITATGQRVTLRCSPRSGDLSVYWYQQSLDQGLQFLIQYYNGEERAKGNILERFSAQQFPDLHSELNLSSLELGDSALYFCASSVAGGGAGDTQYFGPGTRLTVL.

This clone was seen a few times. This rearrangement joins TRBV7-3 to TRBJ2-3; 15 nucleotides align to TRBD2. Looked up from germline, CDR1 is SGHTA and CDR2 is FQGTGA. Trimming removed 5 bases from V and 6 bases from J; junction bases left unmatched: 9. This CDR3 contains 17 residues. CDR3 sequence: CASSLRTSGGGADTQYF. The CDR3 bases are TGTGCCAGCAGCCTCCGGACTAGCGGGGGGGGAGCGGATACGCAGTATTTT.

The genes are TRBV19 and TRBJ2-7; tentative D call: TRBD2 (6 bases). The ends were cut back, 5 bases at V and 3 bases at J, with 20 bases in the middle. The germline V gene has CDR1 LNHDA and CDR2 SQIVND (reference sequence). This CDR3 spans 16 amino acids. The CDR3 nucleotides read TGTGCCAGTAGTTGGGTTCCAGGAGGGGACGTCTACGAGCAGTACTTC. Translated, it gives CASSWVPGGDVYEQYF.

This clone was counted a single time. The rearrangement links TRBV6-5 to TRBJ2-7; 16 bases line up with TRBD2. Germline V gene data show CDR1 as MNHEY and CDR2 as SVGAGI. The CDR3 is 15 amino acids. The J segment lost 2 bases and the V segment lost 6 bases, leaving 1 base of the junction unmatched. The CDR3 DNA follows: TGTGCCAGCAGGGGGACTAGCGGGGGGGCCTACGAGCAGTACTTC. Its translation is CASRGTSGGAYEQYF.